The source of this T cell receptor (beta chain) is a study of blood T cells in healthy people across ages. It was with a sample-barcoded 5' primer and a J-beta primer mix that a second PCR of roughly 7 to 12 cycles was run. One entry per CDR3 protein, called by TCRdb with MiXCR from the 5' RACE reads. The sample consists of more than 600,000 distinct CDR3 sequences, around 25% of them appearing once. In this sample, this clonotype turned up a few times. CDR3 length: 15 residues. Looked up from germline, CDR1 is SGDLS and CDR2 is YYNGEE. The J segment lost 8 bases and the V segment lost 4 bases, leaving 6 bases of the junction unmatched. Separately, the same data were catalogued under a study of T cells of mothers and their children.

This TCR was sampled from a boy aged 5 to 17 in good health. The chain employs TRBV9 and TRBJ2-1; TRBD2 matches 13 bases. Sequenced sample: blood. This CDR3 reads CASSPWTSGGDEQFF. Here the CDR3 DNA reads TGTGCCAGCAGCCCTTGGACTAGCGGGGGAGATGAGCAGTTCTTC.